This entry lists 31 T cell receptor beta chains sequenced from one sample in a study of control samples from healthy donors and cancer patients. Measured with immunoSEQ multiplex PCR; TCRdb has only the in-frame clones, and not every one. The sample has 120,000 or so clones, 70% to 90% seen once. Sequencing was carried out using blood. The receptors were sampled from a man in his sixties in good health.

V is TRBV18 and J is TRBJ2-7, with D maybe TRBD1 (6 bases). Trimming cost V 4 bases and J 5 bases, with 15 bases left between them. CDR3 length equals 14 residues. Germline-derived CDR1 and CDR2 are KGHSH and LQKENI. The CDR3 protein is CASSLLTTGNEQYF. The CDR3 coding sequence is TGTGCCAGCTCACTCTTAACCACAGGGAACGAGCAGTACTTC.

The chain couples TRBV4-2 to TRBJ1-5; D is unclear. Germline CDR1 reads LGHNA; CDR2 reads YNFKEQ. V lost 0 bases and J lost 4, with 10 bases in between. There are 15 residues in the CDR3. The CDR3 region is CASSQDGPGNQPQHF. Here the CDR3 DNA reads TGTGCCAGCAGCCAAGACGGCCCAGGTAATCAGCCCCAGCATTTT.

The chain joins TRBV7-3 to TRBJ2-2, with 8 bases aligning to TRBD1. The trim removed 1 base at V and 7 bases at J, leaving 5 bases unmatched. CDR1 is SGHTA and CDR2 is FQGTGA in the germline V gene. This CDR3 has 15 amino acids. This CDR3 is CASSLIRQGYGELFF. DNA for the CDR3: TGTGCCAGCAGCTTAATCCGACAGGGGTACGGGGAGCTGTTTTTT.

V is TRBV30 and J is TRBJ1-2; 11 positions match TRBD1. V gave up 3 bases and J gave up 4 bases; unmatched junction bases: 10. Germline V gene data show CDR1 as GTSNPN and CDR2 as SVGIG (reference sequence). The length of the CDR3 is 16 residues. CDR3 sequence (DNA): TGTGCCTGGAGCCTTAAAACCGGGACAGGGGGCTATGGCTACACCTTC. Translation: CAWSLKTGTGGYGYTF.

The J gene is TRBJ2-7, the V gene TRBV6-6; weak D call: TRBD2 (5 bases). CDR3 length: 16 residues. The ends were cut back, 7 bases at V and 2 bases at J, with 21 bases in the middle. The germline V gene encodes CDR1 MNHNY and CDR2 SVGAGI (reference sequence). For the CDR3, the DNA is TGTGCCAGCACCTCCATACGAGGAGAGGGAGCCTACGAGCAGTACTTC. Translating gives CASTSIRGEGAYEQYF.

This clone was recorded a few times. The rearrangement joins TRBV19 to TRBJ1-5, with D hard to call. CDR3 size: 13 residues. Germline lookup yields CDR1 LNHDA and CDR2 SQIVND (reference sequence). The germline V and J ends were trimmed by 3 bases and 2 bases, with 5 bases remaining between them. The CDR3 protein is CASSIMGNQPQHF. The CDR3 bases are TGTGCCAGTAGTATCATGGGCAATCAGCCCCAGCATTTT.

In DNA form, the CDR3 reads TGCGCCAGCAGCTTGGTACTGAACACTGAAGCTTTCTTT. Amino acids: CASSLVLNTEAFF. The chain uses TRBV5-1 and TRBJ1-1, with D unresolved. CDR1 and CDR2 (germline): SGHRS, YFSETQ. This CDR3 is 13 amino acids long. V was trimmed by 0 bases and J by 0 bases, leaving 3 bases between them.

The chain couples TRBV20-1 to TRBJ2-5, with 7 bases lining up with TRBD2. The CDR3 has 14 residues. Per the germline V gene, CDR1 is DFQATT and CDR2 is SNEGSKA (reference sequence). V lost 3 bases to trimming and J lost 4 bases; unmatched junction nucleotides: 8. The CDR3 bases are TGCAGTGCTAGTCGCTCAGGGAGGGTAGAGACCCAGTACTTC. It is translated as CSASRSGRVETQYF.

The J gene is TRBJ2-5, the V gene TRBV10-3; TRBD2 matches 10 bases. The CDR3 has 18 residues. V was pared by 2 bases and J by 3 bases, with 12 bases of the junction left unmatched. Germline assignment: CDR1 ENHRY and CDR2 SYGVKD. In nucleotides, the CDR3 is TGTGCCATCAGTGAGGGTGAGGGGAGCGGGGGGGCCGAAGAGACCCAGTACTTC. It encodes CAISEGEGSGGAEETQYF.

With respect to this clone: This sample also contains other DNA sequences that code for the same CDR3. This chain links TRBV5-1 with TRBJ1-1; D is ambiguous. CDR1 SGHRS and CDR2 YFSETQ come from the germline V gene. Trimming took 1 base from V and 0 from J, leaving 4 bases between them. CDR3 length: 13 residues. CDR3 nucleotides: TGCGCCAGCAGCTTGAGATTGAACACTGAAGCTTTCTTT. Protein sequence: CASSLRLNTEAFF.

CDR3: CASKSGIGYTF. The CDR3 DNA follows: TGTGCCAGCAAATCAGGGATCGGCTACACCTTC. The chain carries TRBV6-5 and TRBJ1-2, with D possibly being TRBD1 (5 bases). Trimming removed 7 bases at V and 8 bases at J, with 11 bases between. CDR1 MNHEY and CDR2 SVGAGI come from the germline V gene. The CDR3 sequence is 11 residues long.

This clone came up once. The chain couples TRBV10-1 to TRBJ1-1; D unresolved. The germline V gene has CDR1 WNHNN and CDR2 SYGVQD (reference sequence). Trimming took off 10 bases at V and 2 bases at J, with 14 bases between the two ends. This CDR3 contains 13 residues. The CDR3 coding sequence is TGCGCCACCTCGGTTGGTGTCAACACTGAAGCTTTCTTT. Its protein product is CATSVGVNTEAFF.

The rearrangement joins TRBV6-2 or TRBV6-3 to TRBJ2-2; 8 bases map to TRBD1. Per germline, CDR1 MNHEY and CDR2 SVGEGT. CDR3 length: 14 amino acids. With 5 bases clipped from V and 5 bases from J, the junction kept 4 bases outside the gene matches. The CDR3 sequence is CASSQGARTGELFF. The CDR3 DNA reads TGTGCCAGCAGTCAGGGGGCGCGGACCGGGGAGCTGTTTTTT.

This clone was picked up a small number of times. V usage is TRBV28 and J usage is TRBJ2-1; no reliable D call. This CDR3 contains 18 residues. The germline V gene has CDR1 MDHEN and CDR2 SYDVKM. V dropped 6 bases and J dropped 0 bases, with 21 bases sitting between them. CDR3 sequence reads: CASSLPAASQYSYNEQFF. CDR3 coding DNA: TGTGCCAGCAGCCTCCCCGCCGCGTCACAATACTCCTACAATGAGCAGTTCTTC. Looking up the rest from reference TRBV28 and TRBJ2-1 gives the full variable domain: DVKVTQSSRYLVKRTGEKVFLECVQDMDHENMFWYRQDPGLGLRLIYFSYDVKMKEKGDIPEGYSVSREKKERFSLILESASTNQTSMYLCASSLPAASQYSYNEQFFGPGTRLTVL.

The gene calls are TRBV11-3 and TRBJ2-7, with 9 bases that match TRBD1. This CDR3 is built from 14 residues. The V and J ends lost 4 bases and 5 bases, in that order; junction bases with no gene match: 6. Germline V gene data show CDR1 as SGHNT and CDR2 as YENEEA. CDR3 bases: TGTGCCAGCAGCTCATGGGACAGGGAAGACGAGCAGTACTTC. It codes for CASSSWDREDEQYF.

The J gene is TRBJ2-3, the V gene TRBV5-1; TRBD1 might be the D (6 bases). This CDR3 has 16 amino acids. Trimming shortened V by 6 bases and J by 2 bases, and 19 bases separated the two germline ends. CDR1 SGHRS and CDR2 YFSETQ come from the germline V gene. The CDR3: CASTLRQADPTDTQYF. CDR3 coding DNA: TGCGCCAGCACCCTCCGACAGGCAGACCCCACAGATACGCAGTATTTT.

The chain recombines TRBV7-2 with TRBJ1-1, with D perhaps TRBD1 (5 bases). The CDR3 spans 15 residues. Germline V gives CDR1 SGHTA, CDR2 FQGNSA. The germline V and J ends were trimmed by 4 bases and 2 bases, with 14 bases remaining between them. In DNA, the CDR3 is TGTGCCAGCAGCTCACAGGTACATATAAACACTGAAGCTTTCTTT. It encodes CASSSQVHINTEAFF.

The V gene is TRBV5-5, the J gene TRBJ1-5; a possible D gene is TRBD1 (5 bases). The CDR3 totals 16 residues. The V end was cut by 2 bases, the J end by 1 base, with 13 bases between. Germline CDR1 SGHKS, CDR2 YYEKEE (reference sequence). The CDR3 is CASSFNTGRSNQPQHF. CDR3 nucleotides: TGTGCCAGCAGCTTCAACACAGGACGAAGCAATCAGCCCCAGCATTTT.

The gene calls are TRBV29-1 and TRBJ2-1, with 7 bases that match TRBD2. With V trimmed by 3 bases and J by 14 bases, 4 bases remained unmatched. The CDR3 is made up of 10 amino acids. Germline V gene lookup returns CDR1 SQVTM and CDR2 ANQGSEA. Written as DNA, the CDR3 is TGCAGCGTTGAGTTGGGGGGGGAGTTCTTC. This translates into CSVELGGEFF.

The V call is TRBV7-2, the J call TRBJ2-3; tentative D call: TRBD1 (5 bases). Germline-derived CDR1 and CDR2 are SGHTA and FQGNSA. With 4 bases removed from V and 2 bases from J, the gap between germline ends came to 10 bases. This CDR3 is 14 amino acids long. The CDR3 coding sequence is TGTGCCAGCAGCTCCAGCAGGGCCACAGATACGCAGTATTTT. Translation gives CASSSSRATDTQYF.

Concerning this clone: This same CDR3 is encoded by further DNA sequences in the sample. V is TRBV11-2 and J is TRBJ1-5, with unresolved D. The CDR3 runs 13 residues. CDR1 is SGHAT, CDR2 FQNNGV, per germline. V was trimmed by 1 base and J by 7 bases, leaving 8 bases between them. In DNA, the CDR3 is TGTGCCAGCAGCTTAGGGTTGGGGCAGCCCCAGCATTTT. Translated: CASSLGLGQPQHF.

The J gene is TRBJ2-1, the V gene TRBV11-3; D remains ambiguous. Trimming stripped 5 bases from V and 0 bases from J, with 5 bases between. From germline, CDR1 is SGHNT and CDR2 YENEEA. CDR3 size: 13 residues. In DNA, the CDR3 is TGTGCCAGCAGCCTCCACTCCTACAATGAGCAGTTCTTC. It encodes CASSLHSYNEQFF.

CDR3 region: CASRSPLLGSPLHF. CDR3 bases: TGTGCCAGCAGGTCCCCACTTCTAGGTTCACCCCTCCACTTT. The V call is TRBV28, the J call TRBJ1-6; D unclear. Deletions cut 6 bases from V and 9 bases from J, with 15 bases between. Germline CDR1 and CDR2: MDHEN and SYDVKM. CDR3 length equals 14 residues.

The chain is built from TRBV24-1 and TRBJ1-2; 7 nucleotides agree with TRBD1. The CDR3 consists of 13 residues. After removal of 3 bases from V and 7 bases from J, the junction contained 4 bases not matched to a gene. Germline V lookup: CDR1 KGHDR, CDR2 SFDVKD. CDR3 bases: TGTGCCACCAGTGATCCAGACAGGGTTGGCTACACCTTC. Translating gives CATSDPDRVGYTF.

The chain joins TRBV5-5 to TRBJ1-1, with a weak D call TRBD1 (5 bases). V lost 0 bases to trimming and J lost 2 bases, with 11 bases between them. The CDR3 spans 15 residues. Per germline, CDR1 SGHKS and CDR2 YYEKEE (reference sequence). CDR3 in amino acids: CASSLERGVNTEAFF. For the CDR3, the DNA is TGTGCCAGCAGCTTGGAGCGAGGGGTTAACACTGAAGCTTTCTTT.

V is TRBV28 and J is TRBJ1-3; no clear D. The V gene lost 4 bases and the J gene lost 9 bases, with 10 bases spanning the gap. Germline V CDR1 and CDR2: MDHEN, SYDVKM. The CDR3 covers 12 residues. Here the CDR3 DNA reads TGTGCCAGCAGTTCCGTAGGGAGCACCATATATTTT. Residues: CASSSVGSTIYF.

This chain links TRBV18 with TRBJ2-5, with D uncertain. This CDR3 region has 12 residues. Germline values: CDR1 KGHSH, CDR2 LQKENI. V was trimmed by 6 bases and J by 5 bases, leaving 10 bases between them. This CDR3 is CASSYSEETQYF. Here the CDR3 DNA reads TGTGCCAGCTCCTACAGTGAGGAGACCCAGTACTTC.

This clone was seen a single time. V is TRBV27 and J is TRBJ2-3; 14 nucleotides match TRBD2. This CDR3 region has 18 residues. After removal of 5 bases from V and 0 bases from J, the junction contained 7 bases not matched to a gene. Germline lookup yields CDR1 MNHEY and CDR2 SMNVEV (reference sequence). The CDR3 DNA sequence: TGTGCCAGCAGTCTTGTCGGACTAGCGGGGGGTAGCACAGATACGCAGTATTTT. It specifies CASSLVGLAGGSTDTQYF.

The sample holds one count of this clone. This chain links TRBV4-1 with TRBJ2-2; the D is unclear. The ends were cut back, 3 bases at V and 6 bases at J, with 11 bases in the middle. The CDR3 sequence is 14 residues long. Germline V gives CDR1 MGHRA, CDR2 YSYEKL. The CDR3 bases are TGCGCCAGCAGCCACAATCATGGGGCCGGGGAGCTGTTTTTT. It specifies CASSHNHGAGELFF.

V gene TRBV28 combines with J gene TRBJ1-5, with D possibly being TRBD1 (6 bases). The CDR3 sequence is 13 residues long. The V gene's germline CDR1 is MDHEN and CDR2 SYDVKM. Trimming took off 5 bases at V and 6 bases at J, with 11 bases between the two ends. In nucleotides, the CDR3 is TGTGCCAGCAGTAGGGCAGGGGCTCAGCCCCAGCATTTT. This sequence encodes CASSRAGAQPQHF.

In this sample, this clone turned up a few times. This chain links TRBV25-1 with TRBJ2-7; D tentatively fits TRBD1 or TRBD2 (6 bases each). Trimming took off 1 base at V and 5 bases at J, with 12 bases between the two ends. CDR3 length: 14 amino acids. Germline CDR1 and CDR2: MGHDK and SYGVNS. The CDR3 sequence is CASSEFRGTDEQYF. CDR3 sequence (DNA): TGTGCCAGCAGTGAATTTAGGGGGACTGACGAGCAGTACTTC.